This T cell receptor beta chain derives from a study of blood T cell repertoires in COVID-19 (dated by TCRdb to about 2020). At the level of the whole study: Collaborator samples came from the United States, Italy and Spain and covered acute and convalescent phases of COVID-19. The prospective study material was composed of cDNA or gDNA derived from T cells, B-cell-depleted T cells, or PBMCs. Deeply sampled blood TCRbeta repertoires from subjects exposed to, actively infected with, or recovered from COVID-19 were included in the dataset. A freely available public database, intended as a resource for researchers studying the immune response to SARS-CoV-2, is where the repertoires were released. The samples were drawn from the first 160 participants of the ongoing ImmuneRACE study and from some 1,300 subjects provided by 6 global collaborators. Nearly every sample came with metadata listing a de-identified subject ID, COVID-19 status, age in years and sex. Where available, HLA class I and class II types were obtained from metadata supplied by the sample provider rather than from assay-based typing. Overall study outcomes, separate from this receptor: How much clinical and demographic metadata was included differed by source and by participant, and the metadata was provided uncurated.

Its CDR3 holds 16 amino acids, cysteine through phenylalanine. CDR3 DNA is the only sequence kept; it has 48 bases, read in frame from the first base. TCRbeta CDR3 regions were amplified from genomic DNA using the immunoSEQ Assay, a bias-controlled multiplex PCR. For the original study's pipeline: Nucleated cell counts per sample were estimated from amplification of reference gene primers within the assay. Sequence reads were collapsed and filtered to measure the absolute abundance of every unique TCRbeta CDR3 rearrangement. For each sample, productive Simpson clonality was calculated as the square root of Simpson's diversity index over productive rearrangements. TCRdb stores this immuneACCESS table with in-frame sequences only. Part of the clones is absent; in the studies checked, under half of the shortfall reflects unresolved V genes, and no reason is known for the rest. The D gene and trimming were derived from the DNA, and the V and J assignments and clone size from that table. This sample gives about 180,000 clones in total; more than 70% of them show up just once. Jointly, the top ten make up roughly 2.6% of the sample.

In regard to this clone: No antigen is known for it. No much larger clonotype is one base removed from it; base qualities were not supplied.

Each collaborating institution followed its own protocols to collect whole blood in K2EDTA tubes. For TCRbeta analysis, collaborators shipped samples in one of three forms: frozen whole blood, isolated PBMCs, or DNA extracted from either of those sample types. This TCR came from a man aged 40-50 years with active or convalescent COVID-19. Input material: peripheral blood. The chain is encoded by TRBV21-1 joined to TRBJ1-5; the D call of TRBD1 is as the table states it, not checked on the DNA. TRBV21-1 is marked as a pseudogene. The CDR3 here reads CASSMILQGSNQPQHF. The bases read TGTGCCAGCAGCATGATCCTCCAGGGTAGCAATCAGCCCCAGCATTTT.